This TCR beta chain was identified in a study of cytomegalovirus exposure and HLA in healthy donors. Vbeta (60) and Jbeta (13) primers were used in the PCR. Only in-frame clones appear in the TCRdb table, and some are missing; sequencing was by immunoSEQ multiplex PCR. The profile shows under 170,000 clones, about three fifths of them singletons. Losses at the gene ends were 4 bases for V and 7 bases for J; bases not matched to a gene: 4. The CDR3 consists of 13 residues. Looked up from germline, CDR1 is SGHNT and CDR2 is YENEEA. In its sample, this clone was seen a few times. Its specificity is not known. Whole-study findings and limits: Among TCR beta chains, those listed as cytomegalovirus-associated numbered some 160. A previous analysis found most TCR beta V segments productive roughly 90% or roughly 30% of the time.

This TCR was recovered from a woman aged 55-69 years in good health and CMV-seropositive. The chain uses TRBV11-3 and TRBJ2-1; TRBD1 matches 7 bases. Sequencing input: PBMCs. The CDR3 is CASSSGQFNEQFF. The CDR3, as DNA: TGTGCCAGCAGCTCGGGACAGTTTAATGAGCAGTTCTTC.